The rows below give T cell receptor beta chains drawn from one sample of a study of siplizumab effects on memory and regulatory T cells. Measured with immunoSEQ multiplex PCR; TCRdb has only the in-frame clones, and not every one. The sample has 50,000 to 55,000 clones, about 97% seen once; the top ten hold roughly 0.6%. The material sequenced was naive CD4+ T cells sorted from blood. The receptor source for this set is a human donor in good health. Both conserved end residues are part of each CDR3. Expanded clones are given a class, and other clones once, few, many or no size at all.

size	V	J	CDR3
few	TRBV12-5	TRBJ1-5	CAPRRDVVWGNQPQHF
-	TRBV4-2	TRBJ2-1	CASSQGGSGRRSYNEQFF
-	TRBV19	TRBJ1-5	CASSISVAGNQPQHF
once	TRBV7-9	TRBJ1-2	CASSYTRWGRDYGYTF
-	TRBV7-2	TRBJ1-1	CASSRQRGGTETFF
-	TRBV5-4	TRBJ1-5	CASSFAGNQPQHF
-	TRBV30	TRBJ1-6	CAWRAYNSPLHF
-	TRBV10-1	TRBJ1-1	CASSDLGGTEAFF
-	TRBV7-7	TRBJ2-1	CASSLGSSYNEQFF
-	TRBV28	TRBJ2-1	CASSSNSGRIDNEQFF
once	TRBV10-3	TRBJ2-2	CAISESGGPSGELFF
once	TRBV7-2	TRBJ2-5	CASSSNRGPGETQYF
-	TRBV2	TRBJ2-1	CARSDLGGQFF
-	TRBV5-1	TRBJ2-5	CASSLWTSGTGEETQYF
-	TRBV18	TRBJ2-2	CASSPGQQFGELFF
-	TRBV9	TRBJ1-1	CASSVGVAAPEAFF
-	TRBV5-1	TRBJ2-5	CASSLASGKETQYF
-	TRBV4-1	TRBJ2-3	CASSEGRADTQYF
-	TRBV5-1	TRBJ2-7	CASSLTGEIYEQYF
-	TRBV13	TRBJ2-5	CASSQGMTPGGTQYF
-	TRBV6-5	TRBJ1-4	CASSYKTGEGDEKLFF
-	TRBV29-1	TRBJ1-4	CSVARDNTNEKLFF
-	TRBV4-1	TRBJ1-1	CASSRVGGTEAFF
-	TRBV28	TRBJ2-1	CASSSYTASGSPYNEQFF
-	TRBV7-3	TRBJ2-3	CASSPGMNTDTQYF
-	TRBV25-1	TRBJ2-2	CASSEKGRGLTGELFF
-	TRBV19	TRBJ2-7	CASSIAGGLYEQYF
-	TRBV6-5	TRBJ2-7	CASGRPGHYEQYF
-	TRBV2	TRBJ1-5	CASSGGRSSNQPQHF
-	TRBV4-3	TRBJ2-7	CASSHLLGDGSNEQYF
-	TRBV6-1	TRBJ1-5	CASSPTAGQPQHF
-	TRBV5-5	TRBJ2-7	CASSPTGTYEQYF
-	TRBV4-3	TRBJ1-4	CASSQDLADRFNEKLFF
-	TRBV19	TRBJ2-1	CASRPSERVNEQFF
-	TRBV6-5	TRBJ2-7	CASSYTADSYEQYF
-	TRBV5-1	TRBJ2-5	CASSSTGGKTQYF
-	TRBV2	TRBJ1-5	CASSDETNQPQHF